A single sample gave rise to the 18 T cell receptor beta chains below, sequenced in a study of T cells in women clearing cervical HPV infection. The assay was immunoSEQ multiplex PCR, and TCRdb's table has in-frame clones only and misses some. Listed are around 35,000 clones; 1.5% to 2% falls within the top ten. Sequencing used blood buffy coat. Receptors were obtained from a woman between 18 and 70 years old with a cervical HPV16 infection that either progressed to CIN3+ or cleared (not recorded which).

Note on this clone: The observed sequence ends 3 residues before the CDR3 terminus, with the missing tail filled in from the germline J gene. V usage is TRBV6-2 or TRBV6-3 and J usage is TRBJ1-4; D is possibly TRBD1 (6 bases). The CDR3 loop spans 16 amino acids. With 8 bases removed from V and 5 bases from J, the gap between germline ends came to 21 bases. CDR1 is MNHEY, CDR2 SVGEGT, per germline. The CDR3 spells CASFSPGGHSNEKLFF. The sequenced part of the CDR3 DNA is TGTGCCAGCTTCTCTCCTGGGGGACATTCGAATGAAAAA.

In the case of this clone: The CDR3 is cut off 3 residues early in the read; its end comes from the germline J gene. The chain has TRBV19 and TRBJ2-3; 12 nucleotides agree with TRBD2. The CDR3 is 16 residues long. The V and J ends lost 5 bases and 5 bases, in that order; junction bases with no gene match: 8. CDR1 and CDR2 from the germline V gene are LNHDA and SQIVND (reference sequence). CDR3 sequence: CASSATSGSIVDTQYF. The covered CDR3 bases are TGTGCCAGTAGTGCGACTAGCGGGAGTATAGTAGATACG. Together with reference TRBV19 and TRBJ2-3, the CDR3 gives the full variable domain: DGGITQSPKYLFRKEGQNVTLSCEQNLNHDAMYWYRQDPGQGLRLIYYSQIVNDFQKGDIAEGYSVSREKKESFPLTVTSAQKNPTAFYLCASSATSGSIVDTQYFGPGTRLTVL.

About this clone itself: The observed sequence ends 3 residues before the CDR3 terminus, with the missing tail filled in from the germline J gene. This chain connects TRBV28 to TRBJ2-3; 7 bases align to TRBD1. This CDR3 has 14 residues. With 5 bases clipped from V and 1 base from J, the junction kept 3 bases outside the gene matches. In germline, CDR1 is MDHEN, CDR2 SYDVKM. The sequenced CDR3 bases are TGTGCCAGCAGTAGGACAGGCGGCACAGATACG. It encodes CASSRTGGTDT. The complete CDR3 sequence is CASSRTGGTDTQYF. Full variable domain (rest looked up from reference TRBV28 and TRBJ2-3): DVKVTQSSRYLVKRTGEKVFLECVQDMDHENMFWYRQDPGLGLRLIYFSYDVKMKEKGDIPEGYSVSREKKERFSLILESASTNQTSMYLCASSRTGGTDTQYFGPGTRLTVL.

Note on this clone: The sequenced fragment ends 3 residues before the CDR3 boundary, so the rest is inferred from the germline J gene. The chain has TRBV2 and TRBJ2-3, with 7 bases identical to TRBD2. The J segment lost 4 bases and the V segment lost 5 bases, leaving 15 bases of the junction unmatched. The CDR3 has 17 amino acids. Germline V gene data show CDR1 as SNHLY and CDR2 as FYNNEI. The CDR3 sequence is CASSFAGVGRYADTQYF. The sequenced part of the CDR3 DNA is TGTGCCAGCAGTTTCGCGGGTGTCGGGAGGTACGCAGATACG.

With regard to this clone: The sequence runs out 3 residues before the end of the CDR3; the remainder is reconstructed from the germline J gene. The V gene is TRBV29-1, the J gene TRBJ2-7; TRBD2 matches 7 bases. The CDR3 is made up of 14 amino acids. V was pared by 3 bases and J by 2 bases, with 7 bases of the junction left unmatched. CDR1 SQVTM and CDR2 ANQGSEA come from the germline V gene. The CDR3 bases that were read are TGCAGCGTTGAGTCCCAGCGGGGCGCCTACGAG. It encodes CSVESQRGAYE. The full CDR3 sequence reads CSVESQRGAYEQYF.

Note on this clone: The CDR3 end falls 3 residues outside the read, so it is completed with the germline J gene. The chain joins TRBV30 to TRBJ1-2, with TRBD1 matching 9 bases. Per germline, CDR1 GTSNPN and CDR2 SVGIG (reference sequence). The CDR3 contains 14 residues. The CDR3 bases that were read are TGTGCCTGGGTGGACAGGGGATCGGTGTACGGC. This gives the protein CAWVDRGSVYG. The complete CDR3 protein is CAWVDRGSVYGYTF.

A remark on this clone: The read comes to an end 3 residues before the CDR3 does, leaving the germline J gene to fill in the end. The V call is TRBV20-1, the J call TRBJ2-2; weak D call: TRBD1 (6 bases). The CDR3 spans 14 residues. Germline assignment: CDR1 DFQATT and CDR2 SNEGSKA (reference sequence). The CDR3 DNA, read in part, is TGCAGTGCTTACAGGGTACCCGGGGCCAACGTG. Translation gives CSAYRVPGANV. The whole CDR3 sequence reads CSAYRVPGANVLFF.

Comment on this clone: The read ends 3 residues shy of where the CDR3 ends; the end is completed using the germline J gene. The chain has TRBV2 and TRBJ2-7; 10 positions agree with TRBD2. Germline CDR1 is SNHLY and CDR2 is FYNNEI. The CDR3 loop spans 14 amino acids. V gave up 7 bases and J gave up 0 bases; unmatched junction bases: 3. Partial CDR3 DNA: TGTGCCAGCAAGCGGGAGGGCCTCTCCTACGAG. Translating it yields CASKREGLSYE. The CDR3 as a whole reads CASKREGLSYEQYF.

In regard to this clone: The read gets to within 3 residues of the CDR3 end, and the germline J gene fills in the rest. This chain links TRBV7-2 with TRBJ1-1; no clear D gene. In germline, CDR1 is SGHTA, CDR2 FQGNSA. V dropped 1 base and J dropped 1 base, with 7 bases sitting between them. The CDR3 length is 14 residues. Incomplete CDR3 DNA: TGTGCCAGCAGCTTAGATTACAGGAACACTGAA. It yields the protein CASSLDYRNTE. The whole CDR3 sequence reads CASSLDYRNTEAFF.

On this clone itself: Sequencing ends 3 residues short of the CDR3 end; the germline J gene provides the rest. The J gene is TRBJ1-2, the V gene TRBV19, with 7 bases identical to TRBD1. The CDR3 extends over 14 amino acids. Per germline, CDR1 LNHDA and CDR2 SQIVND (reference sequence). CDR3 DNA (partial): TGTGCCAGTAGCCCGGACAGGACAAGAGGGGGC. Its protein is CASSPDRTRGG. The entire CDR3 protein reads CASSPDRTRGGYTF.

About this clone itself: The read finishes 3 residues shy of the CDR3 end, and the germline J gene is used to complete it. V and J are TRBV5-1 and TRBJ2-5; tentatively, D is TRBD1 (5 bases). Germline CDR1 and CDR2: SGHRS and YFSETQ. The CDR3 covers 14 residues. CDR3 sequence reads: CASSIGHQTDTQYF. The CDR3 bases that were read are TGCGCCAGCAGCATAGGACACCAAACAGATACC.

Comment on this clone: The read is 3 residues too short to cover the CDR3 end, so that end is filled in from the germline J gene. The chain joins TRBV20-1 to TRBJ1-4; D not resolved. The germline V gene has CDR1 DFQATT and CDR2 SNEGSKA (reference sequence). CDR3 length: 20 amino acids. Trimming took 1 base from V and 0 from J, leaving 24 bases between them. The DNA read from the CDR3 is TGCAGTGCTAGAGTTGGTGTGGCACGAGAGGACTATGCAACTAATGAAAAA. Translated: CSARVGVAREDYATNEK. From start to end, the CDR3 is CSARVGVAREDYATNEKLFF.

On this clone itself: Read coverage stops 3 residues before the CDR3 terminus; the germline J gene supplies the remainder. This sequence joins TRBV19 and TRBJ2-3; 11 bases fit TRBD1. Germline assignment: CDR1 LNHDA and CDR2 SQIVND (reference sequence). The CDR3 contains 15 residues. Partial CDR3 DNA: TGTGCCAGTAGTACTTGGACAGGGGGCCAAGAGACG. Residues: CASSTWTGGQET. The whole CDR3 region reads CASSTWTGGQETQYF.

Worth noting for this clone: Read sequence stops 3 residues before the CDR3 end, and the germline J gene provides the missing end. The V call is TRBV10-1, the J call TRBJ2-7; 8 bases agree with TRBD1. Trimming at V came to 10 bases and at J to 3 bases, leaving 17 bases not matched to a gene. This CDR3 contains 16 residues. CDR1 is WNHNN and CDR2 is SYGVQD in the germline V gene (reference sequence). CDR3 residues: CAIHPIGQGACYEQYF. Partial CDR3 DNA: TGCGCCATACACCCCATCGGGCAGGGGGCATGCTACGAG.

To note about this clone: The missing CDR3 end, 3 residues past where the read stops, is filled in from the germline J gene. The chain employs TRBV5-4 and TRBJ1-3; 7 nucleotides agree with TRBD1. This CDR3 spans 16 amino acids. The V segment lost 5 bases and the J segment 7 bases; nucleotides outside the gene matches: 15. CDR1 is SGHNT, CDR2 YYREEE, per germline (reference sequence). CDR3 sequence reads: CASSSTEGASWNTIYF. The covered CDR3 bases are TGTGCCAGCAGTTCGACCGAGGGGGCATCGTGGAACACC.

To note about this clone: Coverage ceases 3 residues before the CDR3 finishes, and the germline J gene fills in the end. The chain has TRBV4-1 and TRBJ1-3, with a possible D match to TRBD1 (6 bases). CDR3 size: 16 residues. The V end was cut by 0 bases, the J end by 2 bases, with 11 bases between. The germline gives CDR1 MGHRA, CDR2 YSYEKL. The CDR3 bases that were read are TGCGCCAGCAGCCAAGAGGCAGGGGCGGCTGGAAACACC. Protein sequence: CASSQEAGAAGNT. The entire CDR3 reads CASSQEAGAAGNTIYF.

Turning to this clone: With the read ending 3 residues before the CDR3 end, the germline J gene is used to fill in that end. The J gene is TRBJ1-5, the V gene TRBV4-1, with 8 positions matching TRBD1. J gave up 0 bases and V 0 bases, and 1 base lay outside the gene matches. Per the germline V gene, CDR1 is MGHRA and CDR2 is YSYEKL. The CDR3 has 16 amino acids. The chain's CDR3 is CASSQEGQGSNQPQHF. The sequenced CDR3 bases are TGCGCCAGCAGCCAAGAAGGACAGGGTAGCAATCAGCCC.

As regards this clone: The CDR3 extends 3 residues past the end of the read, so its final part is completed from the germline J gene. This chain links TRBV2 with TRBJ2-3; 7 bases line up with TRBD2. The CDR3 runs to 15 residues. Germline CDR1 and CDR2: SNHLY and FYNNEI. Incomplete CDR3 DNA: TGTGCCAGCAGTGAATGGGGGGGAGCCAATCAGCCG. Residues: CASSEWGGANQP. From start to end, the CDR3 is CASSEWGGANQPQYF. Full variable domain (outside the CDR3, taken from reference TRBV2 and TRBJ2-3): EPEVTQTPSHQVTQMGQEVILRCVPISNHLYFYWYRQILGQKVEFLVSFYNNEISEKSEIFDDQFSVERPDGSNFTLKIRSTKLEDSAMYFCASSEWGGANQPQYFGPGTRLTVL.